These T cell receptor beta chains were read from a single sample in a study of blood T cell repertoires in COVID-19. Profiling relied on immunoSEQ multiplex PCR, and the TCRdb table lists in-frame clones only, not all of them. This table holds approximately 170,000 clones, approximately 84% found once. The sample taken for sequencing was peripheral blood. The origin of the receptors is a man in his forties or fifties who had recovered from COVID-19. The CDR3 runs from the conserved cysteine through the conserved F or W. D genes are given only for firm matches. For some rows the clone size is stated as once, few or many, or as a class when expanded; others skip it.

CDR3 DNA: TGTGCCAGCAGTGAAGCGCTTTTGGCACTAGCGGAAGTAGCCAAAAACATTCAGTACTTC
CDR3 protein: CASSEALLALAEVAKNIQYF
clone size: NA
V gene: TRBV6-1
CDR3 length: 20
D gene: TRBD2
J gene: TRBJ2-4

CDR3 DNA: TGTGCCAGCGGAGGAACTCGCACAGATACGCAGTATTTT
CDR3 protein: CASGGTRTDTQYF
clone size: NA
V gene: TRBV9
CDR3 length: 13
D gene: NA
J gene: TRBJ2-3

CDR3 DNA: TGTGCCAGCAGCTTAGGTGGCCAATACAATGAGCAGTTCTTC
CDR3 protein: CASSLGGQYNEQFF
clone size: few
V gene: TRBV7-8
CDR3 length: 14
D gene: NA
J gene: TRBJ2-1

CDR3 DNA: TGTGCCACCAGTGATTCTCCAGGGCTAGATGAGCAGTTCTTC
CDR3 protein: CATSDSPGLDEQFF
clone size: NA
V gene: TRBV24-1
CDR3 length: 14
D gene: NA
J gene: TRBJ2-1

CDR3 DNA: TGTGCCAGCAGCCAAGTCGGGGGGCTAAGCACAGATACGCAGTATTTT
CDR3 protein: CASSQVGGLSTDTQYF
clone size: NA
V gene: TRBV14
CDR3 length: 16
D gene: NA
J gene: TRBJ2-3

CDR3 DNA: TGCGCCAGCAGCCAAGCATTGCGCCCCGGGGATGAGCAGTTCTTC
CDR3 protein: CASSQALRPGDEQFF
clone size: NA
V gene: TRBV4-1
CDR3 length: 15
D gene: NA
J gene: TRBJ2-1

CDR3 DNA: TGTGCCAGCAGTTACTTTGGGGGGGGCCATCAAGAGACCCAGTACTTC
CDR3 protein: CASSYFGGGHQETQYF
clone size: few
V gene: TRBV6-2/TRBV6-3
CDR3 length: 16
D gene: NA
J gene: TRBJ2-5

CDR3 DNA: TGTGCCAGCAGCTTCTATCCCGCCGCCGGGGAGCTGTTTTTT
CDR3 protein: CASSFYPAAGELFF
clone size: few
V gene: TRBV7-6
CDR3 length: 14
D gene: NA
J gene: TRBJ2-2

CDR3 DNA: TGTGCCAGCAGACCCGGGACAGGGGGCGAGCAGTACTTC
CDR3 protein: CASRPGTGGEQYF
clone size: NA
V gene: TRBV7-9
CDR3 length: 13
D gene: TRBD1
J gene: TRBJ2-7

CDR3 DNA: TGTGCCAGCAGCTCAAGCCTACAGGGGTATCAAAATGAGCAGTTCTTC
CDR3 protein: CASSSSLQGYQNEQFF
clone size: NA
V gene: TRBV13
CDR3 length: 16
D gene: TRBD1
J gene: TRBJ2-1

CDR3 DNA: TGTGCCTGTATTAGCTCCTATAATTCACCCCTCCACTTT
CDR3 protein: CACISSYNSPLHF
clone size: NA
V gene: TRBV30
CDR3 length: 13
D gene: NA
J gene: TRBJ1-6

CDR3 DNA: TGTGCCAGCAGTGTCGGGAGAGGCAATGAGCAGTTCTTC
CDR3 protein: CASSVGRGNEQFF
clone size: few
V gene: TRBV6-4
CDR3 length: 13
D gene: NA
J gene: TRBJ2-1

CDR3 DNA: TGTGCCAGCAGTCCGCGCGGGGACGGGGAGTACTTC
CDR3 protein: CASSPRGDGEYF
clone size: NA
V gene: TRBV27
CDR3 length: 12
D gene: NA
J gene: TRBJ2-7

CDR3 DNA: TGTGCCAGCTCCGGGACAGTAGATGGCTACACCTTC
CDR3 protein: CASSGTVDGYTF
clone size: NA
V gene: TRBV28
CDR3 length: 12
D gene: TRBD1
J gene: TRBJ1-2

CDR3 DNA: TGTGCCAGCCAGAGCGGCGGCCAATACAATGAGCAGTTCTTC
CDR3 protein: CASQSGGQYNEQFF
clone size: NA
V gene: TRBV7-2
CDR3 length: 14
D gene: NA
J gene: TRBJ2-1

CDR3 DNA: TGTGCCAGCAGCTTACTCCCCCCCAAGGGGGGGACCGGGGAGCTGTTTTTT
CDR3 protein: CASSLLPPKGGTGELFF
clone size: few
V gene: TRBV7-3
CDR3 length: 17
D gene: NA
J gene: TRBJ2-2

CDR3 DNA: TGCAGTGCTAGTGAAGGGGTCCATCAGCCCCAGCATTTT
CDR3 protein: CSASEGVHQPQHF
clone size: NA
V gene: TRBV20-1
CDR3 length: 13
D gene: NA
J gene: TRBJ1-5

CDR3 DNA: TGTGCCAGCAGTTACGGGACAGGGGTCGGCTACACCTTC
CDR3 protein: CASSYGTGVGYTF
clone size: NA
V gene: TRBV6-5
CDR3 length: 13
D gene: TRBD1
J gene: TRBJ1-2

CDR3 DNA: TGTGCCAGCAGGGTGGAGGGCCATGGCTACACCTTC
CDR3 protein: CASRVEGHGYTF
clone size: NA
V gene: TRBV2
CDR3 length: 12
D gene: NA
J gene: TRBJ1-2

CDR3 DNA: TGTGCCAGCAGCGCCCTCGGGGGGAATGAGCAGTTCTTC
CDR3 protein: CASSALGGNEQFF
clone size: NA
V gene: TRBV5-4
CDR3 length: 13
D gene: TRBD2
J gene: TRBJ2-1

CDR3 DNA: TGTGCCAGCGCCCCCGGGAGGGGGACGGACTCCTACGAGCAGTACTTC
CDR3 protein: CASAPGRGTDSYEQYF
clone size: NA
V gene: TRBV5-6
CDR3 length: 16
D gene: TRBD2
J gene: TRBJ2-7

CDR3 DNA: TGTGCCAGCAGCTTCAGGGTGAACACTGAAGCTTTCTTT
CDR3 protein: CASSFRVNTEAFF
clone size: once
V gene: TRBV5-4
CDR3 length: 13
D gene: NA
J gene: TRBJ1-1

CDR3 DNA: TGCGCCAGCAGCCAAGATTTTCCCAGGGGGCTTGGCTACACCTTC
CDR3 protein: CASSQDFPRGLGYTF
clone size: NA
V gene: TRBV4-1
CDR3 length: 15
D gene: TRBD1
J gene: TRBJ1-2

CDR3 DNA: TGTGCCAGCAGCTTGGCAGGGGGCCCTGAAGCTTTCTTT
CDR3 protein: CASSLAGGPEAFF
clone size: NA
V gene: TRBV5-6
CDR3 length: 13
D gene: TRBD1
J gene: TRBJ1-1

CDR3 DNA: TGTGCCAGCAGCCCAAGACTAGCGGGGGGGCCAGATACGCAGTATTTT
CDR3 protein: CASSPRLAGGPDTQYF
clone size: NA
V gene: TRBV11-3
CDR3 length: 16
D gene: TRBD2
J gene: TRBJ2-3

CDR3 DNA: TGTGCCAGCAGCCCACGTGGCGGGGGCCGGTCGGATACGCAGTATTTT
CDR3 protein: CASSPRGGGRSDTQYF
clone size: NA
V gene: TRBV6-6
CDR3 length: 16
D gene: NA
J gene: TRBJ2-3

CDR3 DNA: TGTGCCAGCAGCCAAGGGACTAGCGGGAGAAACACCGGGGAGCTGTTTTTT
CDR3 protein: CASSQGTSGRNTGELFF
clone size: few
V gene: TRBV3-1/TRBV3-2
CDR3 length: 17
D gene: TRBD2
J gene: TRBJ2-2

CDR3 DNA: TGCGCCAGCAGCCAGGAGGGGGCGGGAGGGCATGCAGATACGCAGTATTTT
CDR3 protein: CASSQEGAGGHADTQYF
clone size: NA
V gene: TRBV4-3
CDR3 length: 17
D gene: TRBD2
J gene: TRBJ2-3

CDR3 DNA: TGTGCCAGCAGCCGAGGACAGAGCAATCAGCCCCAGCATTTT
CDR3 protein: CASSRGQSNQPQHF
clone size: once
V gene: TRBV16
CDR3 length: 14
D gene: NA
J gene: TRBJ1-5

CDR3 DNA: TGTGCCAGTAGTCCCCACGACAGGACGGACACTGAAGCTTTCTTT
CDR3 protein: CASSPHDRTDTEAFF
clone size: NA
V gene: TRBV19
CDR3 length: 15
D gene: NA
J gene: TRBJ1-1

CDR3 DNA: TGTGCCAGCAGCTTATCAGCCCGATCTAGCGGGAGGCCCTACGAGCAGTACTTC
CDR3 protein: CASSLSARSSGRPYEQYF
clone size: NA
V gene: TRBV7-3
CDR3 length: 18
D gene: TRBD2
J gene: TRBJ2-7

CDR3 DNA: TGTGCCAGCAGCACCGGGACAGGGGGTGGACAGCCCCAGCATTTT
CDR3 protein: CASSTGTGGGQPQHF
clone size: NA
V gene: TRBV28
CDR3 length: 15
D gene: TRBD1
J gene: TRBJ1-5

CDR3 DNA: TGTGCCAGCAGTTACGGGGCGGGGGGGCCCAATGAGCAGTTCTTC
CDR3 protein: CASSYGAGGPNEQFF
clone size: NA
V gene: TRBV6-6
CDR3 length: 15
D gene: TRBD2
J gene: TRBJ2-1

CDR3 DNA: TGTGCCTGGATCAGGGTTGGGAATGAGCAGTTCTTC
CDR3 protein: CAWIRVGNEQFF
clone size: few
V gene: TRBV30
CDR3 length: 12
D gene: NA
J gene: TRBJ2-1

CDR3 DNA: TGTGCCACCAGTGTCCGGGACAGCAATGAGCAGTTCTTC
CDR3 protein: CATSVRDSNEQFF
clone size: NA
V gene: TRBV24-1
CDR3 length: 13
D gene: TRBD1
J gene: TRBJ2-1

CDR3 DNA: TGTGCCACCGGACAGGGGGCGGGCTACGAGCAGTACTTC
CDR3 protein: CATGQGAGYEQYF
clone size: NA
V gene: TRBV24-1
CDR3 length: 13
D gene: TRBD1
J gene: TRBJ2-7

CDR3 DNA: TGTGCCAGCAGCCAAGATTTTCGGGACAGGGGTCGAGAGACCCAGTACTTC
CDR3 protein: CASSQDFRDRGRETQYF
clone size: NA
V gene: TRBV4-2
CDR3 length: 17
D gene: TRBD1
J gene: TRBJ2-5

CDR3 DNA: TGTGCCACCAGTGACCTCCTCTATGAAAAACTGTTTTTT
CDR3 protein: CATSDLLYEKLFF
clone size: NA
V gene: TRBV24-1
CDR3 length: 13
D gene: NA
J gene: TRBJ1-4

CDR3 DNA: TGTGCCAGCAACCGGGAGCCGACGGTGGTTGGCTACACCTTC
CDR3 protein: CASNREPTVVGYTF
clone size: NA
V gene: TRBV5-5
CDR3 length: 14
D gene: NA
J gene: TRBJ1-2

CDR3 DNA: TGCGCCAGCAGCCCTCGGACAGCTTTTAACTATGGCTACACCTTC
CDR3 protein: CASSPRTAFNYGYTF
clone size: NA
V gene: TRBV4-3
CDR3 length: 15
D gene: NA
J gene: TRBJ1-2

CDR3 DNA: TGTGCCACCAGCAGAGACCCTTGGGGAGGGAACACCGGGGAGCTGTTTTTT
CDR3 protein: CATSRDPWGGNTGELFF
clone size: NA
V gene: TRBV15
CDR3 length: 17
D gene: NA
J gene: TRBJ2-2

CDR3 DNA: TGTGCCAGCAGCTTAGTTCCGAGGGATACGCAGTATTTT
CDR3 protein: CASSLVPRDTQYF
clone size: NA
V gene: TRBV11-3
CDR3 length: 13
D gene: NA
J gene: TRBJ2-3

CDR3 DNA: TGTGCCATCAGTGAGAGGAGAAACTATGGCTACACCTTC
CDR3 protein: CAISERRNYGYTF
clone size: NA
V gene: TRBV10-3
CDR3 length: 13
D gene: NA
J gene: TRBJ1-2

CDR3 DNA: TGTGCCAGCACTCCTCAGGGTCCCGGGGAGCTGTTTTTT
CDR3 protein: CASTPQGPGELFF
clone size: few
V gene: TRBV6-5
CDR3 length: 13
D gene: NA
J gene: TRBJ2-2

CDR3 DNA: TGTGCCAGCACCGGGGGGTCTAGCGGGCCAGATACGCAGTATTTT
CDR3 protein: CASTGGSSGPDTQYF
clone size: NA
V gene: TRBV27
CDR3 length: 15
D gene: TRBD2
J gene: TRBJ2-3

CDR3 DNA: TGTGCCAGCAGCTTGGCCGGACAGGGGGCAGATACGCAGTATTTT
CDR3 protein: CASSLAGQGADTQYF
clone size: NA
V gene: TRBV5-4
CDR3 length: 15
D gene: TRBD1
J gene: TRBJ2-3

CDR3 DNA: TGTGCCTGGGCCGGGACAGCTAGCACAGATACGCAGTATTTT
CDR3 protein: CAWAGTASTDTQYF
clone size: NA
V gene: TRBV30
CDR3 length: 14
D gene: TRBD1
J gene: TRBJ2-3

CDR3 DNA: TGTGCCAGCAGCGTAGGAGGGACCGGGGAGCTGTTTTTT
CDR3 protein: CASSVGGTGELFF
clone size: NA
V gene: TRBV9
CDR3 length: 13
D gene: NA
J gene: TRBJ2-2

CDR3 DNA: TGTGCCAGCAGTGGGTTGTTAGGGGGAACGCGGGAGGAGTTCTTC
CDR3 protein: CASSGLLGGTREEFF
clone size: NA
V gene: TRBV2
CDR3 length: 15
D gene: TRBD2
J gene: TRBJ2-1

CDR3 DNA: TGTGCCAGCAGTTACACGGGACTGAACTACGAGCAGTACTTC
CDR3 protein: CASSYTGLNYEQYF
clone size: few
V gene: TRBV6-2/TRBV6-3
CDR3 length: 14
D gene: NA
J gene: TRBJ2-7

CDR3 DNA: TGCAGTGCTAGTCCCCTCGGGGAAAAACTGTTTTTT
CDR3 protein: CSASPLGEKLFF
clone size: NA
V gene: TRBV20-1
CDR3 length: 12
D gene: NA
J gene: TRBJ1-4

CDR3 DNA: TGCGCCAGCAGCCAAGAAGGGACAGGGTTCGACGAGCAGTACTTC
CDR3 protein: CASSQEGTGFDEQYF
clone size: NA
V gene: TRBV4-3
CDR3 length: 15
D gene: TRBD1
J gene: TRBJ2-7

CDR3 DNA: TGTGCCACCAGTGACCCCGGAGTAACCTACGAGCAGTACTTC
CDR3 protein: CATSDPGVTYEQYF
clone size: few
V gene: TRBV24-1
CDR3 length: 14
D gene: NA
J gene: TRBJ2-7

CDR3 DNA: TGTGCCAGCAGCTTAGCACTCGCGGGGTACGAGCAGTACTTC
CDR3 protein: CASSLALAGYEQYF
clone size: NA
V gene: TRBV7-2
CDR3 length: 14
D gene: NA
J gene: TRBJ2-7

CDR3 DNA: TGTGCCAGCAGCGTTCGGGGCGGGGAGCTGTTTTTT
CDR3 protein: CASSVRGGELFF
clone size: NA
V gene: TRBV9
CDR3 length: 12
D gene: NA
J gene: TRBJ2-2